What follows is one T cell receptor beta chain and its context. Its target antigen remains unknown. Base qualities are not provided; no much larger clone lies one nucleotide away. Trimming leaves V shorter by 1 base and J shorter by 7 bases, with the junction holding 4 bases beyond the gene matches. As encoded in the germline V gene, CDR1 is SGHDT while CDR2 is YYEEEE. The CDR3 goes from the cysteine to the phenylalanine over 14 residues. Kept here is only the CDR3 DNA, which spans 42 bases and is read in frame from base 1. The cohort was made up of roughly 670 healthy bone marrow donors. Cohort members were all nominally healthy when sampled, although unrecorded immune exposures were likely present. The donor tested CMV seropositive and was one of the 289 seropositive cohort members. A peripheral blood sample was collected from each donor, and TCR beta sequencing was performed on peripheral blood mononuclear cells. The Qiagen DNeasy Blood Extraction Kit was used to extract genomic DNA from the blood cell samples.

This specimen belongs to a study of cytomegalovirus exposure and HLA in healthy donors (dated by TCRdb to about 2017). General notes on the study: An earlier analysis of around 600 of the donors reported about 250 Gb of sequence data and some 120 million unique TCR beta sequences from 150 million to 200 million T cells. Every discovery cohort repertoire had been produced on one sequencing platform. HLA typing covered class I and class II loci at four-digit resolution. Because of strong linkage in the cohort, four to six DR-DQ haplotypes were treated as single units for association and clustering. Rather than using new phenotypic data, the later analysis identified candidate immune exposures from TCR beta sequences and from how often those sequences occurred across donors. Genome-wide SNP genotypes for about three fifths of the roughly 670 donors were used in a later genetic analysis, which treated that subset as a discovery cohort. The T cell repertoires of about 700 subjects were profiled by immunosequencing and related to cytomegalovirus serostatus. Approximately 310 gigabases of sequencing data and tens of millions of unique TCR sequences were included in an early release covering several hundred HLA-typed donors. An earlier analysis of 587 of the donors used high-throughput TCR beta sequencing to judge whether each TCR beta V gene segment behaved as functional or pseudogenic. Donor age, sex, ethnicity and CMV serostatus were compiled together with the repertoire data. On average, around 200,000 unique TCR beta nucleotide sequences were sequenced per donor among a few hundred genotyped donors of the cohort, with roughly 18% of those sequences being non-productive. In a later analysis, previously published TCR beta repertoires from 550 to 750 donors were re-analyzed and high-resolution HLA genotyping was added so that TCR occurrence patterns could be studied. A separate validation cohort of 100 to 150 different subjects was used in addition to the approximately 700-subject first cohort. Of the roughly 410 genotyped donors, 80% to 90% were placed in the genetic ancestry cluster associated with self-reported Caucasian donors. The number of donors typed differed by locus, with roughly 629-640 for A, B, C, DRB1 and DQB1, 522 for DQA1, 600 to 610 for DPA1, and approximately 470 for DPB1. The aim of the study was to test whether cataloging public T cell receptors could identify signatures of past pathogen exposure. The study combined high-throughput TCR immunosequencing, statistical association of individual TCRs with disease status, and machine learning to predict cytomegalovirus infection status. What the study reported, not specific to this receptor: About 17 rarely observed V segments, including chromosome 9 orphons, were excluded from the earlier analysis of some 590 of the donors because counts were too low. The authors suggested that the approach could potentially be extended to other disease states and immunological phenotypes. Most TCR sequences were seen in very few donors, while some public TCRs were found in many individuals. CMV serostatus was the only immune exposure information available for the cohort. In vitro tests confirmed that a few of the cytomegalovirus-associated TCR beta chains recognize cytomegalovirus antigens. A total of 150 to 200 TCR beta chains were listed by the study as associated with cytomegalovirus. An association between a missense DCLRE1C variant and V-gene and J-gene trimming of TCR beta chains was found in a later genetic analysis and replicated in an independent cohort. Cytomegalovirus status was reported to be diagnosed by the classifier with high specificity and sensitivity in both the original and validation cohorts. In a later genetic analysis, fewer N-insertions in productive TCRs were reported among donors in an Asian-associated ancestry cluster than the roughly 700-donor mean. In this cohort, only TCR beta chains were sequenced, and detectable features were limited by the absence of alpha or paired-chain data. Broadly in line with IMGT annotations, most TCR beta V segments showed up in productive rearrangements about 87% or about 30% of the time in an earlier analysis of 587 of the donors. In a later analysis, some 17,000 TCR beta sequences were associated with specific HLA alleles at a false discovery rate of 0.05. Because the 87-base-pair reads could not distinguish some IMGT-functional V segments, including TRBV6-2 and TRBV6-3, those segments were excluded. Strong co-occurrence of HLA alleles, especially DR and DQ, made assigning TCR associations to individual alleles difficult. A later analysis reported that several top co-occurrence clusters appeared linked to parvovirus B19, influenza, CMV and Epstein-Barr virus. In a later analysis, the rate of TCR association differed among HLA loci, with DRB1 alleles having the most associated TCRs and HLA-C alleles having the fewest. A further reported finding was that TCR beta sequences accurately predicted the HLA-A and HLA-B alleles for most subjects in the first cohort. The sequencing pipeline was judged likely to have produced a cluster of highly shared sequence variants as a technical artifact. Because some donors lacked HLA typing at each locus, the association tests relied only on the typed subset. Sequencing depth was assumed to be roughly uniform across donors in the presence/absence analyses, though that assumption may not hold. In a later analysis, HLA-associated TCR beta chains were found to be more clonally expanded and to have lower generation probabilities than equally common non-associated chains. Correlated functional status among segregating V segments might be attributable to linkage disequilibrium, but an unknown experimental factor could not be ruled out. A later analysis found that most CMV-associated TCR beta chains appeared HLA-restricted, with HLA associations seemingly driven largely by CMV exposure.

The library relied on the immunoSEQ multiplex PCR assay. For the multiplex PCR, a mixture combining 60 forward primers for TCR Vbeta segments and 13 reverse primers for TCR Jbeta segments was used. Amplification of the CDR3 region of rearranged TCR beta genes was performed with a multiplex PCR assay on genomic DNA. On the Illumina HiSeq System, the amplified TCR beta libraries were sequenced as 87-base-pair reads. On the study's bioinformatics: In a later analysis, 80 million or so unique TCR beta chains were counted across the 650 to 700 repertoires, and roughly 9.9 million of these chains were shared by at least two donors. To remove PCR and sequencing errors, raw reads were error-corrected and collapsed into unique sequences using a nearest-neighbor algorithm that merged closely related sequences. To assign V, D and J gene segments, CDR3 sequences were aligned to IMGT reference sequences. Each retained sequence needed at least a six-nucleotide match to both a V gene segment and a J gene segment. Rearrangements were called productive when the CDR3 lacked stop codons and stayed in frame with V and J; all others were non-productive. Following IMGT convention, CDR3 was defined as the stretch from the second conserved V-encoded cysteine to the conserved J-encoded phenylalanine. The earlier analysis of some 600 of the donors excluded sequences that lacked an unambiguous match to a single V gene segment. In an earlier analysis of 587 of the donors, V segments were called functional above 56.7% productive rearrangements and were called segregating when the between-donor standard deviation exceeded 5%. A statistical classification framework was developed to diagnose cytomegalovirus status using the catalog of TCR beta chain sequences. In a later analysis, TCR nucleotide sequences were compared against IMGT/GENE-DB human TR gene sequences so that V and J genes could be assigned. Using the TCRdist pipeline, a later analysis assigned CDR3 sequences along with most-parsimonious VDJ recombination scenarios. In a later analysis, each TCR beta chain was defined by its CDR3 amino acid sequence together with its V-gene family, and reads lacking a unique V-gene family were excluded. A later analysis removed 592 highly shared, low-generation-probability nucleotide sequences to deal with suspected cross-contamination and a sequencing artifact. For each public chain, a later analysis derived a clonal expansion index from normalized ranks of inferred template counts within each repertoire. Generation probabilities in a later analysis came from a VDJ recombination model fitted to out-of-frame rearrangements, and those results were checked against IGoR. In a later analysis, hypergeometric tests were used to score TCR-TCR, TCR-HLA and TCR-CMV co-occurrence, with a repertoire-size bias correction applied to TCR pairs. In a later analysis, false discovery rates were estimated by permuting HLA or CMV assignments 20 times. In a later analysis, co-occurring TCRs were grouped using DBSCAN, with TCRdist sequence similarity added in when clustering inside HLA-allele-positive subsets. Co-occurrence clustering excluded repertoires with fewer than 30,000 or more than 120,000 public chains, plus five with anomalous nucleotide sharing. Imported from immuneACCESS, the table was reduced by TCRdb to in-frame sequences with V and J called. These copies leave out some clones; in studies compared against another copy, an unresolved V gene accounts for under half, and the cause of the remainder is not known. The DNA gave D and trimming, while V, J and clone size come from that table. This sample is represented by 150,000 to 200,000 clones; about 75% of them were singletons. Jointly, the top ten make up about 10% of the sample.

The source of this sequence is a man between 18 and 29 years old in good health and CMV-seropositive. Sequencing used PBMCs. The chain employs TRBV5-6 and TRBJ2-1, with 8 bases in between that match TRBD1. The DNA sequence is given as TGTGCCAGCAGCTTGATTGGACAGGGTAATGAGCAGTTCTTC. Its translation reads: CASSLIGQGNEQFF.